This entry describes one T cell receptor beta chain. These data come from a study of sequential checkpoint blockade in melanoma. About the research overall: Arm A got nivolumab then ipilimumab; arm B the reverse, 1:1.

Some clones are missing from TCRdb's copy, which holds only in-frame ones; the method was immunoSEQ multiplex PCR. The repertoire holds a few thousand clones, with 20% to 25% as singletons. The sample's treatment: randomized to nivolumab then ipilimumab (arm A) or the reverse (arm B). The sample consisted of tumor tissue (inferred from file names), taken from a patient given nivolumab and ipilimumab in sequence. The TCR comes from a human donor with melanoma.

The CDR3 region is CASSKIGNQPQHF. Written as DNA, the CDR3 is TGTGCCAGTAGTAAGATCGGTAATCAGCCCCAGCATTTT. The V call is TRBV19, the J call TRBJ1-5; no definite D call. The germline gives CDR1 LNHDA, CDR2 SQIVND (reference sequence). Trimming left V 4 bases short and J 4 bases short, with 8 bases between. The CDR3 is made up of 13 amino acids.